Following are 18 T cell receptor beta chains from one sample sequenced in a study of T cell clonotyping in hematopoietic cell transplantation. The time point was: recipient sample about 28 days before transplant, after cytoreduction. Here immunoSEQ multiplex PCR was the method, and the copy in TCRdb shows in-frame clones only, minus some. This table has about 45,000 clones, 82% appearing once. The input for sequencing was peripheral blood mononuclear cells, taken before stem cell transplant. The origin of the receptors is a man in his sixties with myelodysplastic syndrome. Some clones in this sample may be carry-over from other donors' samples.

This clone was detected only a few times. This chain links TRBV28 with TRBJ1-4, with D uncertain. Looked up from germline, CDR1 is MDHEN and CDR2 is SYDVKM. The CDR3 contains 13 residues. V lost 4 bases, J lost 4 bases, and 7 bases lay in between. This CDR3 is CASSSPSNEKLFF. For the CDR3, the DNA is TGTGCCAGCAGTTCTCCCAGTAATGAAAAACTGTTTTTT. The whole variable domain, remainder taken from reference TRBV28 and TRBJ1-4, is DVKVTQSSRYLVKRTGEKVFLECVQDMDHENMFWYRQDPGLGLRLIYFSYDVKMKEKGDIPEGYSVSREKKERFSLILESASTNQTSMYLCASSSPSNEKLFFGSGTQLSVL.

V gene TRBV27 combines with J gene TRBJ1-1; TRBD1 matches at 9 bases. The CDR3 runs 15 residues. From germline, CDR1 is MNHEY and CDR2 SMNVEV (reference sequence). Trimming at V came to 6 bases and at J to 4 bases, leaving 9 bases not matched to a gene. Here the CDR3 reads CASSHKTGGFTEAFF. For the CDR3, the DNA is TGTGCCAGCAGCCACAAAACAGGGGGCTTCACTGAAGCTTTCTTT.

The DNA for the CDR3 is TGTGCCAGCAGCTTACGTAAGGGCATCCCCTCAATGGAGCAGTACTTC. It is translated as CASSLRKGIPSMEQYF. The chain recombines TRBV7-2 with TRBJ2-7; D gene unclear. Per germline, CDR1 SGHTA and CDR2 FQGNSA. Trimming left V 2 bases short and J 7 bases short, with 21 bases between. The CDR3 has 16 residues.

This clone was seen a few times. V is TRBV7-6 and J is TRBJ2-7; TRBD1 matches at 7 bases. CDR1 and CDR2 from the germline V gene are SGHVS and FNYEAQ. The CDR3 totals 15 residues. Trimming removed 5 bases from V and 3 bases from J; junction bases left unmatched: 10. The chain's CDR3 is CASSPRQGTIYEQYF. CDR3 coding DNA: TGTGCCAGCAGCCCCCGACAGGGTACGATCTACGAGCAGTACTTC.

The V and J genes are TRBV4-1 and TRBJ1-6, with 7 bases aligning to TRBD1. CDR1 is MGHRA and CDR2 is YSYEKL in the germline V gene. V shed 0 bases and J 5 bases; nucleotides not matched to a gene: 7. This CDR3 contains 17 residues. CDR3 nucleotide sequence: TGCGCCAGCAGCCAAGATCAATTAGGGACAGATAATTCACCCCTCCACTTT. Protein: CASSQDQLGTDNSPLHF.

The chain links TRBV25-1 to TRBJ2-2, with TRBD1 matching 9 bases. V lost 4 bases and J lost 3; bases outside the gene matches: 9. Germline V gene lookup returns CDR1 MGHDK and CDR2 SYGVNS. The CDR3 length is 17 residues. CDR3 protein: CASSGGDRAIYTGELFF. DNA of the CDR3: TGTGCCAGCAGTGGGGGGGACAGGGCGATTTACACCGGGGAGCTGTTTTTT. The full variable domain, completed using reference TRBV25-1 and TRBJ2-2, is EADIYQTPRYLVIGTGKKITLECSQTMGHDKMYWYQQDPGMELHLIHYSYGVNSTEKGDLSSESTVSRIRTEHFPLTLESARPSHTSQYLCASSGGDRAIYTGELFFGEGSRLTVL.

This clone has a single count. The V call is TRBV10-2, the J call TRBJ2-7; TRBD1 matches 9 bases. The CDR3 spans 15 residues. V was pared by 6 bases and J by 7 bases, with 13 bases of the junction left unmatched. Germline assignment: CDR1 WSHSY and CDR2 SAAADI. As DNA, the CDR3 is TGCGCCAGCAGGGACAAAGGGACAGGGATTGAAGAGCAGTACTTC. Protein: CASRDKGTGIEEQYF.

The CDR3 nucleotides read TGTGCCAGCAGTGCAGACCCCGGGACAGGTGGTCAGCCCCAGCATTTT. The encoded protein is CASSADPGTGGQPQHF. This chain joins TRBV27 and TRBJ1-5; 8 bases match TRBD1. The CDR3 spans 16 residues. Germline V CDR1 and CDR2: MNHEY, SMNVEV (reference sequence). V shed 5 bases, J shed 6 bases, and the junction held 12 bases outside the gene matches.

V gene TRBV19 combines with J gene TRBJ1-1; D not certain. The CDR3 length is 11 residues. Germline CDR1 reads LNHDA; CDR2 reads SQIVND (reference sequence). The ends were cut back, 7 bases at V and 1 base at J, with 4 bases in the middle. The CDR3 DNA is TGTGCCAGTATGGGGAACACTGAAGCTTTCTTT. It is translated as CASMGNTEAFF.

The J gene is TRBJ1-2, the V gene TRBV5-6, with 8 bases aligning to TRBD1. The CDR3 extends over 14 amino acids. In germline, CDR1 is SGHDT, CDR2 YYEEEE. Trimming cost V 5 bases and J 7 bases; bases outside gene matches: 10. DNA of the CDR3: TGTGCCAGCAGGCCCGGCAGGGGGCCTGCTGGCTACACCTTC. This codes for CASRPGRGPAGYTF.

In DNA, the CDR3 is TGTGCCAGCAGCTTCGGGACTAGCGGCCAAGAGACCCAGTACTTC. Its translation: CASSFGTSGQETQYF. This chain uses TRBV11-3 with TRBJ2-5; 11 bases map to TRBD2. V shed 3 bases, J shed 1 base, and the junction held 1 base outside the gene matches. CDR3 length equals 15 residues. Germline assignment: CDR1 SGHNT and CDR2 YENEEA.

V and J are TRBV6-6 and TRBJ2-3; weak D call: TRBD2 (7 bases). CDR3 size: 14 residues. The germline V gene encodes CDR1 MNHNY and CDR2 SVGAGI (reference sequence). The V gene lost 7 bases and the J gene lost 4 bases, with 15 bases spanning the gap. CDR3: CASKGGQGPDTQYF. The CDR3, as DNA: TGTGCCAGCAAGGGGGGGCAGGGCCCAGATACGCAGTATTTT.

J is TRBJ2-6 and V is TRBV28, with D perhaps matching TRBD1 (6 bases). Germline V gives CDR1 MDHEN, CDR2 SYDVKM. The CDR3 totals 16 residues. V was pared by 10 bases and J by 3 bases, with 19 bases between. As DNA, the CDR3 is TGTGCCACCGAGTCGGGCAGGGGTGGTGGGGCCAACGTCCTGACTTTC. Protein sequence: CATESGRGGGANVLTF. The complete variable domain, with remaining parts taken from reference TRBV28 and TRBJ2-6, reads DVKVTQSSRYLVKRTGEKVFLECVQDMDHENMFWYRQDPGLGLRLIYFSYDVKMKEKGDIPEGYSVSREKKERFSLILESASTNQTSMYLCATESGRGGGANVLTFGAGSRLTVL.

This chain joins TRBV2 and TRBJ2-7; tentatively, D is TRBD1 (6 bases). The CDR3 is 12 residues long. CDR1 and CDR2 from the germline V gene are SNHLY and FYNNEI. V dropped 7 bases and J dropped 5 bases, with 12 bases sitting between them. DNA of the CDR3: TGTGCCAGCATTACAGGGACGAACGAGCAGTACTTC. Translated: CASITGTNEQYF.

The V gene is TRBV2, the J gene TRBJ2-7, with D possibly TRBD2 on 5 matching bases. CDR1 and CDR2 from the germline V gene are SNHLY and FYNNEI. This CDR3 comprises 14 residues. V lost 3 bases, J lost 1 base, and 10 bases lay in between. The CDR3, as DNA: TGTGCCAGCAGTGACCCCCCGGGATCCTACGAGCAGTACTTC. Its protein is CASSDPPGSYEQYF.

The genes are TRBV6-6 and TRBJ1-5; possibly TRBD1 for D (6 bases). Germline values: CDR1 MNHNY, CDR2 SVGAGI (reference sequence). The ends were cut back, 6 bases at V and 7 bases at J, with 13 bases in the middle. The CDR3 runs to 13 residues. CDR3 loop: CASRTGIRQPQHF. In DNA form, the CDR3 reads TGTGCCAGCAGAACAGGGATAAGGCAGCCCCAGCATTTT.

The chain uses TRBV28 and TRBJ1-6; the D is unclear. Germline V gene lookup returns CDR1 MDHEN and CDR2 SYDVKM. The CDR3 length is 15 residues. The V end was cut by 6 bases, the J end by 8 bases, with 17 bases between. Written as DNA, the CDR3 is TGTGCCAGCAGCGAGATGACACTGACTTATTCACCCCTCCACTTT. Residues: CASSEMTLTYSPLHF.

V gene TRBV9 combines with J gene TRBJ1-1; 7 positions match TRBD1. Germline V gene lookup returns CDR1 SGDLS and CDR2 YYNGEE. There are 14 residues in the CDR3. J gave up 4 bases and V 0 bases, and 3 bases lay outside the gene matches. CDR3 in amino acids: CASSVAQGGTEAFF. In DNA, the CDR3 is TGTGCCAGCAGCGTAGCTCAGGGGGGCACTGAAGCTTTCTTT.